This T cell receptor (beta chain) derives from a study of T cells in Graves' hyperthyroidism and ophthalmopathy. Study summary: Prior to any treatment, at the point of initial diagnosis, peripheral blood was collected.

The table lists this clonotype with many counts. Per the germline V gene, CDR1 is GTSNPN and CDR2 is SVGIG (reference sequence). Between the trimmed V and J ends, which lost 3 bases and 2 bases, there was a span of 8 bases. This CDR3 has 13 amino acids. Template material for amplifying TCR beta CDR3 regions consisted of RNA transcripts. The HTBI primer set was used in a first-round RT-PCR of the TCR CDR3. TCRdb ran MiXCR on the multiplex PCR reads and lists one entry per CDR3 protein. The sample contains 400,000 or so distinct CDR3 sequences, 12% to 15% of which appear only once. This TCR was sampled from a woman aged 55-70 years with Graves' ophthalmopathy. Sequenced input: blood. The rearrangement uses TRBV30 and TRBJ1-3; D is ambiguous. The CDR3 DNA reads TGTGCCTGGAGGCAGAGCACTGGAAACACCATATATTTT. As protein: CAWRQSTGNTIYF.